A single sample gave rise to the 24 T cell receptor beta chains below, sequenced in a study of T-cell reconstitution after alpha-beta-depleted transplantation in children. TCRbeta library preparation incorporated unique molecular identifiers. MiXCR was run by TCRdb on the PCR reads, yielding one entry per CDR3 protein. The data contain approximately 1,000,000 distinct CDR3 sequences, roughly 29% of them singletons. This specimen consisted of PBMCs, mostly from graft donor cells, obtained 360 days after TCRalphabeta/CD19-depleted stem cell transplant. The receptors shown here come from a boy under three years old who had a stem cell transplant for SCID, so the T cells may come from the graft donor.

The chain employs TRBV14 and TRBJ2-5, with D possibly being TRBD2 (5 bases). This CDR3 is 15 amino acids long. The V gene lost 2 bases and the J gene lost 1 base, with 11 bases spanning the gap. CDR1 is SGHDN, CDR2 FVKESK, per germline. CDR3 coding DNA: TGTGCCAGCAGCCAACACGGACTGATCCAAGAGACCCAGTACTTC. It yields the protein CASSQHGLIQETQYF.

Of note for this clonotype: One end of the junction fails to match germline, which may point to a read error. The chain is built from TRBV4-3 and TRBJ2-7, with D tentatively TRBD2 (5 bases). Germline CDR1 reads LGHNA; CDR2 reads YSLEER. The CDR3 runs 15 residues. CDR3 nucleotides: TGCGCCAGCAGCCAAGGACTAACGGCGACCTACGAGCTGTACTTC. Its protein is CASSQGLTATYELYF.

This chain joins TRBV5-1 and TRBJ1-1; D ambiguous. Trimming removed 10 bases from V and 1 base from J, with 14 bases in between. CDR1 is SGHRS and CDR2 is YFSETQ in the germline V gene. The CDR3 has 13 residues. CDR3 sequence reads: CACGRETNTEAFF. In nucleotides, the CDR3 is TGCGCCTGTGGCAGAGAAACGAACACTGAAGCTTTCTTT.

This chain links TRBV7-9 with TRBJ2-1; the D is unclear. V lost 5 bases to trimming and J lost 8 bases, with 16 bases between them. The CDR3 sequence is 14 residues long. CDR1 and CDR2 from the germline V gene are SEHNR and FQNEAQ (reference sequence). The CDR3, as DNA: TGTGCCAGCAGCCCGTGGTGGCTGGCTGATGAGCAGTTCTTC. This codes for CASSPWWLADEQFF.

This clonotype was counted between two and nine times. CDR3 coding DNA: TGTGCCACTGAGTACGGGGGGGCGGTTTTAGATGAGCAGTTCTTC. Its protein product is CATEYGGAVLDEQFF. J is TRBJ2-1 and V is TRBV6-5, with 8 bases aligning to TRBD2. CDR1 is MNHEY and CDR2 is SVGAGI in the germline V gene. With 10 bases clipped from V and 8 bases from J, the junction kept 16 bases outside the gene matches. This CDR3 is built from 15 residues.

The genes are TRBV5-1 and TRBJ1-2; D call uncertain. The CDR3 length is 14 residues. V was trimmed by 2 bases and J by 0 bases, leaving 8 bases between them. The germline gives CDR1 SGHRS, CDR2 YFSETQ. DNA of the CDR3: TGCGCCAGCAGCTTAAGTGTAGCTAACTATGGCTACACCTTC. It codes for CASSLSVANYGYTF.

This clonotype was seen a few times. The CDR3 reads CASSFLTGGPSETQYF. In DNA, the CDR3 is TGTGCCAGCAGTTTTTTGACGGGGGGGCCTTCAGAGACCCAGTACTTC. The rearrangement links TRBV12-3 or TRBV12-4 to TRBJ2-5, with 8 bases fitting TRBD2. V was clipped by 3 bases and J by 4 bases; unmatched bases: 10. There are 16 residues in the CDR3.

This clonotype was counted a few times. The chain combines TRBV29-1 with TRBJ1-6, with 9 nucleotides matching TRBD1. With 6 bases clipped from V and 5 bases from J, the junction kept 2 bases outside the gene matches. This CDR3 spans 13 amino acids. The germline CDR1 and CDR2 sequences are SQVTM and ANQGSEA. CDR3 nucleotide sequence: TGCAGCGTCCGGGACAGGGATAATTCACCCCTCCACTTT. Encoded protein: CSVRDRDNSPLHF. The full variable domain, in which reference TRBV29-1 and TRBJ1-6 provide the parts outside the CDR3, is SAVISQKPSRDICQRGTSLTIQCQVDSQVTMMFWYRQQPGQSLTLIATANQGSEATYESGFVIDKFPISRPNLTFSTLTVSNMSPEDSSIYLCSVRDRDNSPLHFGNGTRLTVT.

This chain connects TRBV28 to TRBJ1-1, with TRBD1 identical over 7 bases. Germline V gene sequence: CDR1 MDHEN, CDR2 SYDVKM. This CDR3 is built from 15 residues. This CDR3 reads CAVQGQPLMNTEAFF. DNA of the CDR3: TGTGCGGTTCAGGGACAGCCGCTTATGAACACTGAAGCTTTCTTT. The variable domain in full, with the rest retrieved from reference TRBV28 and TRBJ1-1, is DVKVTQSSRYLVKRTGEKVFLECVQDMDHENMFWYRQDPGLGLRLIYFSYDVKMKEKGDIPEGYSVSREKKERFSLILESASTNQTSMYLCAVQGQPLMNTEAFFGQGTRLTVV.

CDR3 residues: CASSDRRGANYQETQYF. CDR3 coding DNA: TGTGCCAGCAGTGATCGGCGGGGGGCGAACTATCAAGAGACCCAGTACTTC. The chain carries TRBV25-1 and TRBJ2-5; 8 bases match TRBD2. Unmatched junction bases numbered 11, after V lost 3 bases and J lost 2 bases. Germline assignment: CDR1 MGHDK and CDR2 SYGVNS. The CDR3 runs 17 residues.

This clonotype occurred a few times. The chain joins TRBV29-1 to TRBJ2-7; 7 bases fit TRBD1. Losses at the gene ends were 7 bases for V and 0 bases for J; bases not matched to a gene: 9. Germline loops: CDR1 SQVTM, CDR2 ANQGSEA. The CDR3 spans 14 residues. CDR3 residues: CSAATGVPSYEQYF. The DNA of the CDR3 is TGCAGCGCCGCCACAGGGGTCCCCTCCTACGAGCAGTACTTC.

This clonotype was found a few times. CDR3 bases: TGTGCCAGCAGCGTCGCGGTGGGAGATCAGCCCCAGCATTTT. Translating gives CASSVAVGDQPQHF. The chain joins TRBV11-2 to TRBJ1-5; no clear D gene. The CDR3 consists of 14 residues. Deletions cut 5 bases from V and 5 bases from J, with 13 bases between. Germline-derived CDR1 and CDR2 are SGHAT and FQNNGV. Variable domain in full (rest from reference TRBV11-2 and TRBJ1-5): EAGVAQSPRYKIIEKRQSVAFWCNPISGHATLYWYQQILGQGPKLLIQFQNNGVVDDSQLPKDRFSAERLKGVDSTLKIQPAKLEDSAVYLCASSVAVGDQPQHFGDGTRLSIL.

The chain carries TRBV4-1 and TRBJ1-6, with a possible D match to TRBD1 (6 bases). The CDR3 runs to 15 residues. Looked up from germline, CDR1 is MGHRA and CDR2 is YSYEKL. Trimming cost V 0 bases and J 7 bases, with 10 bases left between them. For the CDR3, the DNA is TGCGCCAGCAGCCAAGAGGGGGGGCAGAATTCACCCCTCCACTTT. Its translation is CASSQEGGQNSPLHF.

This clonotype came up a few times. This sequence joins TRBV15 and TRBJ2-7, with D unclear. The CDR3 contains 12 residues. CDR1 is LNHNV, CDR2 YYDKDF, per germline (reference sequence). V was shortened by 3 bases and J by 3 bases, with 6 bases between the two germline ends. CDR3 sequence reads: CATSRDDYEQYF. CDR3 DNA sequence: TGTGCCACCAGCAGGGACGACTACGAGCAGTACTTC.

This clonotype was seen only a few times. The genes are TRBV4-2 and TRBJ2-5; 12 nucleotides agree with TRBD2. Germline V gene lookup returns CDR1 LGHNA and CDR2 YNFKEQ. CDR3 size: 15 residues. J was trimmed by 4 bases and V by 3 bases; bases with no gene match: 3. The CDR3 loop reads CASSQETSGGETQYF. CDR3 bases: TGTGCCAGCAGCCAGGAGACTAGCGGGGGAGAGACCCAGTACTTC.

This clonotype occurred a few times. The gene calls are TRBV5-1 and TRBJ2-3; D ambiguous. Germline V gene data show CDR1 as SGHRS and CDR2 as YFSETQ. The CDR3 length is 15 residues. V lost 0 bases, J lost 6 bases, and 14 bases lay in between. CDR3 residues: CASSLELTSADTQYF. The CDR3 nucleotides read TGCGCCAGCAGCTTGGAGCTTACATCGGCGGATACGCAGTATTTT.

This clonotype was counted only a few times. The V and J genes are TRBV5-1 and TRBJ1-2; 7 bases agree with TRBD1. The CDR3 has 14 residues. CDR1 is SGHRS, CDR2 YFSETQ, per germline. J lost 0 bases, V lost 3 bases, and 2 bases had no gene match. CDR3 bases: TGCGCCAGCAGCTCACAGGGGACTAACTATGGCTACACCTTC. It specifies CASSSQGTNYGYTF.

The chain has TRBV20-1 and TRBJ2-3, with TRBD2 as a possible D gene (6 bases). Trimming removed 6 bases at V and 5 bases at J, with 12 bases between. Germline V gene lookup returns CDR1 DFQATT and CDR2 SNEGSKA (reference sequence). This CDR3 has 12 amino acids. As DNA, the CDR3 is TGCAGTGCAAAGGCCGGGAGAGATACGCAGTATTTT. Translated, it gives CSAKAGRDTQYF.

J is TRBJ2-7 and V is TRBV7-2, with TRBD2 matching over 13 bases. The germline gives CDR1 SGHTA, CDR2 FQGNSA. The CDR3 consists of 16 residues. Trimming cost V 5 bases and J 3 bases; bases outside gene matches: 7. CDR3 amino acids: CASSPWTSGGLYEQYF. The CDR3 nucleotides are TGTGCCAGCAGCCCGTGGACTAGCGGGGGACTCTACGAGCAGTACTTC.

This chain uses TRBV5-1 with TRBJ2-5, with D possibly matching TRBD1 (5 bases). Trimming left V 2 bases short and J 2 bases short, with 10 bases between. The CDR3 is made up of 14 amino acids. The germline gives CDR1 SGHRS, CDR2 YFSETQ. In nucleotides, the CDR3 is TGCGCCAGCAGCTTTGGACACTTACAAGAGACCCAGTACTTC. Translation gives CASSFGHLQETQYF.

This clonotype has only a few counts. The chain combines TRBV10-3 with TRBJ1-2; perhaps TRBD1 as D (5 bases). This CDR3 is 15 amino acids long. CDR1 is ENHRY, CDR2 SYGVKD, per germline. V was clipped by 0 bases and J by 4 bases, with 12 bases between them. The CDR3 nucleotides read TGTGCCATCAGTGAGTCCTCCAGGGTAGGCTATGGCTACACCTTC. Its translation: CAISESSRVGYGYTF.

There are a few counts of this clonotype. V gene TRBV15 combines with J gene TRBJ1-2; D remains ambiguous. There are 13 residues in the CDR3. Trimming removed 1 base from V and 2 bases from J, with 5 bases in between. CDR1 is LNHNV, CDR2 YYDKDF, per germline (reference sequence). CDR3 coding DNA: TGTGCCACCAGCAGAGGGGTAAACTATGGCTACACCTTC. This translates into CATSRGVNYGYTF. The full variable domain, completed using reference TRBV15 and TRBJ1-2, is DAMVIQNPRYQVTQFGKPVTLSCSQTLNHNVMYWYQQKSSQAPKLLFHYYDKDFNNEADTPDNFQSRRPNTSFCFLDIRSPGLGDTAMYLCATSRGVNYGYTFGSGTRLTVV.

V usage is TRBV4-1 and J usage is TRBJ1-1; D unresolved. V was trimmed by 0 bases and J by 3 bases, leaving 2 bases between them. The CDR3 is 12 amino acids. Germline V CDR1 and CDR2: MGHRA, YSYEKL. The CDR3 region has the DNA TGCGCCAGCAGCCAAGAAGACACTGAAGCTTTCTTT. Translating it yields CASSQEDTEAFF.

The table lists this clonotype with a few counts. The rearrangement links TRBV5-5 to TRBJ2-7, with TRBD1 matching 8 bases. Germline values: CDR1 SGHKS, CDR2 YYEKEE (reference sequence). The CDR3 is 15 residues long. Losses at the gene ends were 0 bases for V and 2 bases for J; bases not matched to a gene: 4. CDR3 nucleotides: TGTGCCAGCAGCTTGGACTGGACAGGGCCCTACGAGCAGTACTTC. It translates to CASSLDWTGPYEQYF.